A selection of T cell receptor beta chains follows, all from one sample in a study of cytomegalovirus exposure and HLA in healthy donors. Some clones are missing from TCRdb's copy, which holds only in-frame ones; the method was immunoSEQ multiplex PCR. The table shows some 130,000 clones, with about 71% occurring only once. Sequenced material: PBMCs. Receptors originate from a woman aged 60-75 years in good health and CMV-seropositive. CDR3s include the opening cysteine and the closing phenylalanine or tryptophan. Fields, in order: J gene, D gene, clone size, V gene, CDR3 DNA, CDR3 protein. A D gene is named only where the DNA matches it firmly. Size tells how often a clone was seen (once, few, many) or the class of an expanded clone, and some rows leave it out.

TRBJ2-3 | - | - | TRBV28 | TGTGCCAGCAGTCTCTCAAGAGGGTCTGGCACAGATACGCAGTATTTT | CASSLSRGSGTDTQYF
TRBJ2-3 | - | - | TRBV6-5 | TGTGCCAGCAGTTCCCATTGGGGGGCAGATACGCAGTATTTT | CASSSHWGADTQYF
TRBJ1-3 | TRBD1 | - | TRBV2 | TGTGCCAGCAGTGTCCTCCTGTGGGGACAGGGGGTCGGAAACACCATATATTTT | CASSVLLWGQGVGNTIYF
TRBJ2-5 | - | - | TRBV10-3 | TGTGCCATCAGGACGGGCGGGGCCTCAGGGCAAGAGACCCAGTACTTC | CAIRTGGASGQETQYF
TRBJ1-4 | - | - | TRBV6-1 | TGTGCCAGCAGCCCCGGGAGGCATAATGAAAAACTGTTTTTT | CASSPGRHNEKLFF
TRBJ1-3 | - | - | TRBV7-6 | TGTGCCAGCAGCCAAGTCCAGGAGGGAAGAAACACCATATATTTT | CASSQVQEGRNTIYF
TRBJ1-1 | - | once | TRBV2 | TGTGCCAGCGACTTACAGACAGTAACTGAAGCTTTCTTT | CASDLQTVTEAFF
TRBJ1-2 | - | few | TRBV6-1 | TGTGCCAGCGTCCCGGGGGGAATAGTCGGCTACACCTTC | CASVPGGIVGYTF
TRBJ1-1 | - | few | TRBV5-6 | TGTGCCAGCAGACTCAAGACTTTGAACACTGAAGCTTTCTTT | CASRLKTLNTEAFF
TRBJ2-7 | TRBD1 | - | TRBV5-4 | TGTGCCAGCAGCTCCGCAGGGGGATCAACCTACGAGCAGTACTTC | CASSSAGGSTYEQYF
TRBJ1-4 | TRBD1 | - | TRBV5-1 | TGCGCCAGCAGCTTGGGACAGGGGCGAGAAAAACTGTTTTTT | CASSLGQGREKLFF
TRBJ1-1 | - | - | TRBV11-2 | TGTGCCAGCAGCTCGGATGGGGGGGCGAACACTGAAGCTTTCTTT | CASSSDGGANTEAFF
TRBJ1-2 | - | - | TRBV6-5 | TGTGCCAGCCGTACAGGCCGGGGCTACACCTTC | CASRTGRGYTF
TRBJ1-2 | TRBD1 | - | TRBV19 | TGTGCCAGTACCATACAGGGGGGCGTTAACTATGGCTACACCTTC | CASTIQGGVNYGYTF
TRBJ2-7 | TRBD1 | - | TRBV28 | TGTGCCAGCAGTTTACGGGACAGGGGCACAACACTTTCCTACGAGCAGTACTTC | CASSLRDRGTTLSYEQYF
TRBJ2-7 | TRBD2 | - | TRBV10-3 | TGTGCCATCGCCGGGACTAGTGGCACGGGAGAGCAGTACTTC | CAIAGTSGTGEQYF
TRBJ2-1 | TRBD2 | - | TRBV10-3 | TGTGCCATCAGCGATGGACTAGTGTCCTACAATGAGCAGTTCTTC | CAISDGLVSYNEQFF
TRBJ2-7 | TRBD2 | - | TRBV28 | TGTGCCAGCAGTTTAACCCCTGCTAGCGGCAACGAGCAGTACTTC | CASSLTPASGNEQYF
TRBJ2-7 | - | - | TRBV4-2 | TGTGCCAGCAGCCAAGATAGAGGGAGTACCTACGAGCAGTACTTC | CASSQDRGSTYEQYF
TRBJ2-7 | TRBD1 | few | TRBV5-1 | TGCGCCAGCAGCCCGGGACAGGGGCTGGGTTACGAGCAGTACTTC | CASSPGQGLGYEQYF
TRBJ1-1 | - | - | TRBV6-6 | TGTGCCAGCAGCAGACAGGAGGCTGAAGCTTTCTTT | CASSRQEAEAFF
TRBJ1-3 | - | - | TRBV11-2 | TGTGCCAGCAGCTTGGGCGGGGTAAGAGGAAACACCATATATTTT | CASSLGGVRGNTIYF
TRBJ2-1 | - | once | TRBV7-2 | TGTGCCAGCAGCCGCTCGGGACGGGAGTATTCCTACAATGAGCAGTTCTTC | CASSRSGREYSYNEQFF
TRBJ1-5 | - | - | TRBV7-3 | TGTGCCAGCGGGGCCTTTAGCAATCAGCCCCAGCATTTT | CASGAFSNQPQHF
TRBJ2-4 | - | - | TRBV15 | TGTGCCACCAGCAGAGATACACAAAACATTCAGTACTTC | CATSRDTQNIQYF
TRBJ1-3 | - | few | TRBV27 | TGTGCCAGCAGTTTAGTAAGGGGTAACACCATATATTTT | CASSLVRGNTIYF
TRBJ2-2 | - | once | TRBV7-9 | TGTGCCAGCAGCATGACATTGCCAGCGGCCGGGGAGCTGTTTTTT | CASSMTLPAAGELFF
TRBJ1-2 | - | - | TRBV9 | TGTGCCAGCAGCGCAACGACAGGAGTTAACTATGGCTACACCTTC | CASSATTGVNYGYTF
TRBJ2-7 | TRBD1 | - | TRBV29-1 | TGCAGCGTTGACCCCACAGGGGCCGGCTACGAGCAGTACTTC | CSVDPTGAGYEQYF
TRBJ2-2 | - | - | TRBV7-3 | TGTGCCAGCAACTTAGGGGGGACCGGGGAGCTGTTTTTT | CASNLGGTGELFF
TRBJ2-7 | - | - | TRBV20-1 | TGCAGTGCTAGAGATAGCTACGAGCAGTACTTC | CSARDSYEQYF
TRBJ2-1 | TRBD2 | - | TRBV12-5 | TGTGCTAGTGGTTGGGGGGTGGGACTAGAGCGATCTTACAATGAGCAGTTCTTC | CASGWGVGLERSYNEQFF